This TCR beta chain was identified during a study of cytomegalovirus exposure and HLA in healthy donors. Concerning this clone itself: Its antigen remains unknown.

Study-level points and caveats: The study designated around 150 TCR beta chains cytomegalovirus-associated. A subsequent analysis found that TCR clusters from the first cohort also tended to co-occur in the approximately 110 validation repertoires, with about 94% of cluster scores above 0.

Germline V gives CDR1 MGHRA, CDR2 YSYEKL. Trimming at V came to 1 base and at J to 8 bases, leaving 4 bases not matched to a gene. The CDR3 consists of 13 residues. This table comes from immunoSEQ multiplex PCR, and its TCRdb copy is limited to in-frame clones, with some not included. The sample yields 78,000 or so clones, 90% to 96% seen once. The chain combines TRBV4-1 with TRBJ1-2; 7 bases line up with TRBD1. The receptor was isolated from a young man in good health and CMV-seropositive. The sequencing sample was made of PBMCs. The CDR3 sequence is CASSQVQGDGYTF. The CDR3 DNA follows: TGCGCCAGCAGCCAAGTCCAGGGGGACGGCTACACCTTC.